These 22 T cell receptor beta chains were all obtained from the same sample, sequenced in a study of blood T cell repertoires in COVID-19. Libraries were prepared by immunoSEQ multiplex PCR; TCRdb keeps only in-frame clonotypes and omits some of them. The sample has about 390,000 clones, around 87% seen once. Sequencing input: peripheral blood. The receptors shown here come from a woman aged 60-70 years with COVID-19, enrolled during active disease.

The chain uses TRBV2 and TRBJ2-5; D possibly corresponds to TRBD1 (5 bases). Germline V gives CDR1 SNHLY, CDR2 FYNNEI. The V gene lost 6 bases and the J gene lost 2 bases, with 16 bases spanning the gap. The CDR3 contains 15 residues. The CDR3 DNA sequence: TGTGCCAGCAGCCTAATGATGGGGCGTCAAGAGACCCAGTACTTC. Protein sequence: CASSLMMGRQETQYF.

The chain recombines TRBV7-3 with TRBJ2-5; D possibly corresponds to TRBD1 (5 bases). Trimming left V 2 bases short and J 5 bases short, with 12 bases between. The CDR3 sequence is 14 residues long. Germline V gene lookup returns CDR1 SGHTA and CDR2 FQGTGA. CDR3 DNA: TGTGCCAGCAGCTTAGGTGGGGCGGTGGAGACCCAGTACTTC. It codes for CASSLGGAVETQYF.

This chain joins TRBV15 and TRBJ1-4; D may be TRBD1 (5 bases). V lost 11 bases and J lost 8, with 18 bases in between. The V gene's germline CDR1 is LNHNV and CDR2 YYDKDF (reference sequence). CDR3 length: 13 residues. CDR3 DNA: TGTGCCCGTTATGGGTTGGAGGGGGAAAAACTGTTTTTT. Its protein product is CARYGLEGEKLFF.

The CDR3 nucleotides read TGTGCCAGCAGTGAGCAGACAGGTCGATCGGGGCAGTACTTC. This encodes CASSEQTGRSGQYF. This chain uses TRBV2 with TRBJ2-7; D is perhaps TRBD1 (6 bases). From germline, CDR1 is SNHLY and CDR2 FYNNEI. The CDR3 totals 14 residues. V was trimmed by 3 bases and J by 9 bases, leaving 18 bases between them.

The chain uses TRBV11-2 and TRBJ1-3; D is perhaps TRBD1 (6 bases). V lost 2 bases to trimming and J lost 0 bases, with 14 bases between them. Germline V gene sequence: CDR1 SGHAT, CDR2 FQNNGV. The CDR3 contains 17 residues. CDR3: CASSLQQGTFSGNTIYF. The CDR3 DNA reads as TGTGCCAGCAGCTTACAACAGGGAACCTTCTCTGGAAACACCATATATTTT. The whole variable domain, filled in from reference TRBV11-2 and TRBJ1-3, reads EAGVAQSPRYKIIEKRQSVAFWCNPISGHATLYWYQQILGQGPKLLIQFQNNGVVDDSQLPKDRFSAERLKGVDSTLKIQPAKLEDSAVYLCASSLQQGTFSGNTIYFGEGSWLTVV.

The rearrangement links TRBV5-4 to TRBJ2-3; D perhaps matches TRBD2 (7 bases). This CDR3 has 13 residues. Germline CDR1 and CDR2: SGHNT and YYREEE (reference sequence). The V end was cut by 5 bases, the J end by 5 bases, with 12 bases between. The chain's CDR3 is CASSPGGQDTQYF. CDR3 nucleotide sequence: TGTGCCAGCAGTCCCGGGGGGCAAGATACGCAGTATTTT.

The genes are TRBV27 and TRBJ2-1; 10 bases are a match to TRBD2. This CDR3 has 18 amino acids. Germline lookup yields CDR1 MNHEY and CDR2 SMNVEV (reference sequence). Trimming took 3 bases from V and 0 from J; bases not matched to a gene: 8. The chain's CDR3 is CASSLSSGGSDSYNEQFF. CDR3 DNA sequence: TGTGCCAGCAGTTTGAGTAGCGGGGGGTCCGACTCCTACAATGAGCAGTTCTTC.

This chain links TRBV4-1 with TRBJ2-2; 10 positions match TRBD1. V lost 1 base, J lost 7 bases, and 3 bases stayed unmatched. CDR3 size: 15 residues. Germline loops: CDR1 MGHRA, CDR2 YSYEKL. CDR3 loop: CASSQGQGAVGELFF. In DNA, the CDR3 is TGCGCCAGCAGCCAAGGACAGGGGGCTGTCGGGGAGCTGTTTTTT.

The V gene is TRBV6-6, the J gene TRBJ2-3, with D perhaps TRBD1 (5 bases). Trimming removed 2 bases at V and 0 bases at J, with 9 bases between. The germline V gene encodes CDR1 MNHNY and CDR2 SVGAGI (reference sequence). The CDR3 is made up of 15 amino acids. The CDR3 region is CASSYRGPSTDTQYF. The CDR3 DNA reads as TGTGCCAGCAGTTACAGGGGTCCTAGCACAGATACGCAGTATTTT.

The CDR3 protein is CASSLRGTDTQYF. In DNA, the CDR3 is TGTGCCAGCAGCCTTCGGGGGACAGATACGCAGTATTTT. The chain carries TRBV3-1 (or the pseudogene TRBV3-2) and TRBJ2-3, with a tentative D call TRBD2 (6 bases). CDR1 and CDR2 from the germline V gene are LGHDT and YNNKEL (reference sequence). The length of the CDR3 is 13 residues. With 4 bases removed from V and 3 bases from J, the gap between germline ends came to 8 bases.

This clone was seen a handful of times. V is TRBV28 and J is TRBJ1-5; TRBD1 aligns across 7 bases. CDR1 is MDHEN and CDR2 is SYDVKM in the germline V gene. Trimming at V came to 5 bases and at J to 3 bases, leaving 10 bases not matched to a gene. The CDR3 is made up of 16 amino acids. Here the CDR3 reads CASSLGTDLLNQPQHF. CDR3 nucleotide sequence: TGTGCCAGCAGTCTCGGGACAGACCTCCTCAATCAGCCCCAGCATTTT. The whole variable domain, remainder taken from reference TRBV28 and TRBJ1-5, is DVKVTQSSRYLVKRTGEKVFLECVQDMDHENMFWYRQDPGLGLRLIYFSYDVKMKEKGDIPEGYSVSREKKERFSLILESASTNQTSMYLCASSLGTDLLNQPQHFGDGTRLSIL.

This chain links TRBV2 with TRBJ1-4; D not certain. The CDR3 totals 14 residues. V was trimmed by 7 bases and J by 0 bases, leaving 9 bases between them. The germline V gene has CDR1 SNHLY and CDR2 FYNNEI. The CDR3 bases are TGTGCCAGCATTCGCGCCGCAACTAATGAAAAACTGTTTTTT. Translating it yields CASIRAATNEKLFF. Drawing the rest from reference TRBV2 and TRBJ1-4, the complete variable domain is EPEVTQTPSHQVTQMGQEVILRCVPISNHLYFYWYRQILGQKVEFLVSFYNNEISEKSEIFDDQFSVERPDGSNFTLKIRSTKLEDSAMYFCASIRAATNEKLFFGSGTQLSVL.

The chain uses TRBV5-1 and TRBJ1-1; no definite D call. Germline V gives CDR1 SGHRS, CDR2 YFSETQ. The CDR3 runs to 13 residues. Between the trimmed V and J ends, which lost 4 bases and 3 bases, there was a span of 10 bases. The CDR3 sequence: CASSRSGDTEAFF. CDR3 nucleotide sequence: TGCGCCAGCAGCAGAAGCGGAGACACTGAAGCTTTCTTT.

The chain combines TRBV6-4 with TRBJ1-3; unclear D gene. The CDR3 contains 12 residues. The germline V gene has CDR1 MRHNA and CDR2 SNTAGT. Trimming removed 7 bases from V and 0 bases from J, with 4 bases in between. The DNA for the CDR3 is TGTGCCAGCAACAGCTCTGGAAACACCATATATTTT. This encodes CASNSSGNTIYF.

V usage is TRBV18 and J usage is TRBJ2-5, with D possibly being TRBD1 (6 bases). The CDR3 spans 15 residues. Germline loops: CDR1 KGHSH, CDR2 LQKENI. The V gene lost 3 bases and the J gene lost 2 bases, with 13 bases spanning the gap. The CDR3 region is CASSPRNGQQETQYF. Here the CDR3 DNA reads TGTGCCAGCTCACCCAGAAACGGACAGCAAGAGACCCAGTACTTC. Supplemented by reference TRBV18 and TRBJ2-5, the full variable domain reads NAGVMQNPRHLVRRRGQEARLRCSPMKGHSHVYWYRQLPEEGLKFMVYLQKENIIDESGMPKERFSAEFPKEGPSILRIQQVVRGDSAAYFCASSPRNGQQETQYFGPGTRLLVL.

This clone has only a few counts. The chain uses TRBV6-5 and TRBJ2-7, with D possibly TRBD1 on 5 matching bases. This CDR3 comprises 14 residues. V dropped 6 bases and J dropped 4 bases, with 16 bases sitting between them. Germline CDR1 is MNHEY and CDR2 is SVGAGI. CDR3 bases: TGTGCCAGCAGGGGGCCCCTCTCTAGGTACGAGCAGTACTTC. Translating it yields CASRGPLSRYEQYF.

V usage is TRBV28 and J usage is TRBJ2-7, with TRBD1 matching over 7 bases. V lost 3 bases, J lost 2 bases, and 7 bases stayed unmatched. The CDR3 contains 15 residues. From germline, CDR1 is MDHEN and CDR2 SYDVKM. The CDR3 sequence: CASSLYRGPTYEQYF. The CDR3 DNA follows: TGTGCCAGCAGTTTGTACAGGGGTCCGACCTACGAGCAGTACTTC.

V usage is TRBV19 and J usage is TRBJ1-5; D might be TRBD1 (6 bases). Germline V gene data show CDR1 as LNHDA and CDR2 as SQIVND (reference sequence). The CDR3 totals 15 residues. Trimming took off 5 bases at V and 1 base at J, with 12 bases between the two ends. The CDR3 loop reads CASSPQGYSNQPQHF. The DNA for the CDR3 is TGTGCCAGTAGTCCACAGGGTTACAGCAATCAGCCCCAGCATTTT. The whole variable domain, filled in from reference TRBV19 and TRBJ1-5, reads DGGITQSPKYLFRKEGQNVTLSCEQNLNHDAMYWYRQDPGQGLRLIYYSQIVNDFQKGDIAEGYSVSREKKESFPLTVTSAQKNPTAFYLCASSPQGYSNQPQHFGDGTRLSIL.

V is TRBV10-3 and J is TRBJ1-6, with 7 bases fitting TRBD1. The CDR3 covers 14 residues. V gave up 4 bases and J gave up 6 bases; unmatched junction bases: 3. Germline CDR1 and CDR2: ENHRY and SYGVKD. Written as DNA, the CDR3 is TGTGCCATCAGTGGTGGGGACAGTAATTCACCCCTCCACTTT. The encoded protein is CAISGGDSNSPLHF.

In this sample, this clone turned up once. The rearrangement links TRBV6-6 to TRBJ2-7; 11 bases are a match to TRBD1. Germline trimming cut 2 bases from V and 3 bases from J; bases unmatched to any gene: 3. In germline, CDR1 is MNHNY, CDR2 SVGAGI (reference sequence). The CDR3 totals 15 residues. CDR3 DNA: TGTGCCAGCAGTTACGGGGACAGGGGGATCTACGAGCAGTACTTC. It specifies CASSYGDRGIYEQYF.

The chain uses TRBV4-2 and TRBJ1-1; the D gene is possibly TRBD1 (6 bases). The CDR3 contains 14 residues. V lost 0 bases and J 9 bases, leaving 14 bases between the germline ends. Germline CDR1 reads LGHNA; CDR2 reads YNFKEQ. This CDR3 reads CASSQDSTGPKAFF. For the CDR3, the DNA is TGTGCCAGCAGCCAAGATTCCACAGGGCCCAAAGCTTTCTTT.

This clone was seen more than once but under ten times. The chain is built from TRBV7-6 and TRBJ2-7, with TRBD2 as a possible D gene (6 bases). Trimming pared 1 base from V and 6 bases from J, leaving 10 bases between. The CDR3 has 13 amino acids. Germline-derived CDR1 and CDR2 are SGHVS and FNYEAQ. The CDR3 spells CASSLGLVGEQYF. CDR3 DNA: TGTGCCAGCAGCTTAGGACTAGTTGGCGAGCAGTACTTC.